These 10 T cell receptor beta chains originate from one sample sequenced in a study of patients and donors after allogeneic stem cell transplantation. TCRdb re-called the RT-PCR reads through MiXCR, storing one row per CDR3 protein. Of more than 850,000 distinct CDR3 sequences in the sample, roughly 18% were seen once. Input material: blood, either unsorted or a sorted T cell fraction (not recorded which). These receptors were taken from a human donor who was either an allogeneic HSCT recipient or a stem cell or donor lymphocyte infusion donor (not recorded which). It is not recorded whose cells these are; they may come from a transplant donor.

This clonotype has just a few counts. The chain uses TRBV29-1 and TRBJ1-5; 10 positions match TRBD1. Trimming took 5 bases from V and 6 from J; bases not matched to a gene: 7. The CDR3 runs to 14 residues. Germline loops: CDR1 SQVTM, CDR2 ANQGSEA. The CDR3 DNA reads as TGCAGCGTTTTAGGGACAGGGGTTAGTCAGCCCCAGCATTTT. It is translated as CSVLGTGVSQPQHF.

This clonotype has only a few counts. The chain employs TRBV12-3 or TRBV12-4 and TRBJ1-5; D unclear. This CDR3 comprises 16 residues. With 7 bases removed from V and 2 bases from J, the gap between germline ends came to 18 bases. The CDR3 spells CASTHLEGIGNQPQHF. As DNA, the CDR3 is TGTGCCAGCACCCATCTGGAGGGTATTGGCAATCAGCCCCAGCATTTT.

This clonotype has just a few counts. V usage is TRBV12-3 or TRBV12-4 and J usage is TRBJ2-7; no clear D gene. The CDR3 is 13 amino acids. Trimming stripped 5 bases from V and 0 bases from J, with 8 bases between. The CDR3: CASSRVSSYEQYF. The CDR3 coding sequence is TGTGCCAGCAGTCGTGTCTCCTCCTACGAGCAGTACTTC.

This clonotype occurred a few times. The gene calls are TRBV6-5 and TRBJ1-2, with unresolved D. V lost 6 bases and J lost 4, with 9 bases in between. Germline CDR1 is MNHEY and CDR2 is SVGAGI. The CDR3 runs 12 residues. CDR3 DNA sequence: TGTGCCAGCAGCGCCAGCCCCTATGGCTACACCTTC. It specifies CASSASPYGYTF.

This clonotype was detected only a few times. The chain employs TRBV20-1 and TRBJ2-1, with a possible D match to TRBD1 (5 bases). Germline V gene sequence: CDR1 DFQATT, CDR2 SNEGSKA (reference sequence). Trimming stripped 0 bases from V and 5 bases from J, with 17 bases between. The CDR3 sequence is 16 residues long. CDR3 amino acids: CSARDRLGLVHNEQFF. CDR3 nucleotide sequence: TGCAGTGCTAGAGATCGCTTGGGGCTAGTCCACAATGAGCAGTTCTTC.

This clonotype was observed many times. This chain links TRBV20-1 with TRBJ2-7, with TRBD1 matching 7 bases. Germline V gives CDR1 DFQATT, CDR2 SNEGSKA (reference sequence). Trimming removed 6 bases from V and 9 bases from J; junction bases left unmatched: 8. The CDR3 spans 11 residues. The CDR3 DNA reads TGCAGTGCCGCCCAGGGGGTTCGGCAGTACTTC. Its protein product is CSAAQGVRQYF.

The genes are TRBV28 and TRBJ1-4; a possible D gene is TRBD1 (5 bases). V lost 7 bases and J 3 bases, leaving 12 bases between the germline ends. The CDR3 is 14 residues long. Looked up from germline, CDR1 is MDHEN and CDR2 is SYDVKM. The CDR3 nucleotides are TGTGCCAGCACCGCAGCCAGGGCTAATGAAAAACTGTTTTTT. This gives the protein CASTAARANEKLFF.

This rearrangement joins TRBV20-1 to TRBJ2-1; tentative D call: TRBD2 (6 bases). V lost 0 bases to trimming and J lost 0 bases, with 15 bases between them. The CDR3 extends over 17 amino acids. Germline CDR1 reads DFQATT; CDR2 reads SNEGSKA (reference sequence). Written as DNA, the CDR3 is TGCAGTGCTAGAGACAGCGCGGGGCACCACTCCTACAATGAGCAGTTCTTC. Encoded protein: CSARDSAGHHSYNEQFF.

This chain uses TRBV29-1 with TRBJ2-7, with 7 bases aligning to TRBD2. Trimming removed 4 bases from V and 3 bases from J; junction bases left unmatched: 12. This CDR3 has 15 amino acids. CDR1 SQVTM and CDR2 ANQGSEA come from the germline V gene. The CDR3: CSVGVSASGFYEQYF. In DNA, the CDR3 is TGCAGCGTTGGGGTGTCGGCTAGCGGCTTCTACGAGCAGTACTTC.

This chain uses TRBV25-1 with TRBJ1-4, with D uncertain. Per germline, CDR1 MGHDK and CDR2 SYGVNS. Deletions cut 4 bases from V and 0 bases from J, with 9 bases between. The CDR3 is 15 amino acids. The CDR3 DNA is TGTGCCAGCAGTGGAGGGCCGTCAACTAATGAAAAACTGTTTTTT. It translates to CASSGGPSTNEKLFF.